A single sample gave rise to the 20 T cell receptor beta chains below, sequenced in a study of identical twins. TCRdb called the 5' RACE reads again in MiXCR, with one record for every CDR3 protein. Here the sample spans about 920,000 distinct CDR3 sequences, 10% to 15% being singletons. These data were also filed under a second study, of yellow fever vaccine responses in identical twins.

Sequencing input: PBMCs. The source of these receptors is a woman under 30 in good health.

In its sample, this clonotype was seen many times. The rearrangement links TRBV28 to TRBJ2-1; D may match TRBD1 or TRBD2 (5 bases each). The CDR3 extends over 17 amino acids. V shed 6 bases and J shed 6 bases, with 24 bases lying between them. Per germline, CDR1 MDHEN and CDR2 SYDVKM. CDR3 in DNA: TGTGCCAGCAGCTCTGGTAGGGGACGAGGGAGTTTCAATGAGCAGTTCTTC. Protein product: CASSSGRGRGSFNEQFF. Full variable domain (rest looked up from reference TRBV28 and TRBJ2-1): DVKVTQSSRYLVKRTGEKVFLECVQDMDHENMFWYRQDPGLGLRLIYFSYDVKMKEKGDIPEGYSVSREKKERFSLILESASTNQTSMYLCASSSGRGRGSFNEQFFGPGTRLTVL.

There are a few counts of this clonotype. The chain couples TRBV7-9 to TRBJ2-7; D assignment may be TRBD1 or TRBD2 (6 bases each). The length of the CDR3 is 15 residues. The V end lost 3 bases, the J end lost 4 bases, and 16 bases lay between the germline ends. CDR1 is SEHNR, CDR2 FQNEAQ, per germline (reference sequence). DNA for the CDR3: TGTGCCAGCAGCTTGGTAGGAGGGGGTCCTTACGAGCAGTACTTC. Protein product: CASSLVGGGPYEQYF.

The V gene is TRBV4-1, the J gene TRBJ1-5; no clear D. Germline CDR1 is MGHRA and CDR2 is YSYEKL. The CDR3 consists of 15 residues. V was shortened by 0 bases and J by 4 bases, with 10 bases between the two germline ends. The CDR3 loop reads CASSQEVSPNQPQHF. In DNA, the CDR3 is TGCGCCAGCAGCCAAGAGGTCAGCCCAAATCAGCCCCAGCATTTT.

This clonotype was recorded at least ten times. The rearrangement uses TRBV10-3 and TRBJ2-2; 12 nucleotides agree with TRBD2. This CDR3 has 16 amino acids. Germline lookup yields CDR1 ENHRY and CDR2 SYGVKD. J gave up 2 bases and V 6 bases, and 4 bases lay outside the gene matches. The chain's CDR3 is CAIRLAGGPNTGELFF. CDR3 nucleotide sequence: TGTGCCATCAGACTAGCGGGGGGCCCTAACACCGGGGAGCTGTTTTTT.

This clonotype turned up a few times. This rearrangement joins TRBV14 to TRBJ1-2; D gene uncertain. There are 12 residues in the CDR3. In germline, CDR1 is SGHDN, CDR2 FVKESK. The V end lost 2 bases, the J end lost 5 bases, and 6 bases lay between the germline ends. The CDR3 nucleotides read TGTGCCAGCAGCCAAAATAGATATGGCTACACCTTC. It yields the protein CASSQNRYGYTF.

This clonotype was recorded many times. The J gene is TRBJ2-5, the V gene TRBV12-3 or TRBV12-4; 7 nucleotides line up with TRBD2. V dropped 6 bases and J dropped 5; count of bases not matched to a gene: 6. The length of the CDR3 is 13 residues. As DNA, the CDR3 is TGTGCCAGCAGGTATAGCGGGCTCGAGACCCAGTACTTC. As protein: CASRYSGLETQYF.

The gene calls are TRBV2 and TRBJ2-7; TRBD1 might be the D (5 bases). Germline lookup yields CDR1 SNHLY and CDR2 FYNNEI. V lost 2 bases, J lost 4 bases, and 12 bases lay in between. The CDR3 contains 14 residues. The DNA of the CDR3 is TGTGCCAGCAGTGAATTGTCAGGGTGGTACGAGCAGTACTTC. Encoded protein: CASSELSGWYEQYF.

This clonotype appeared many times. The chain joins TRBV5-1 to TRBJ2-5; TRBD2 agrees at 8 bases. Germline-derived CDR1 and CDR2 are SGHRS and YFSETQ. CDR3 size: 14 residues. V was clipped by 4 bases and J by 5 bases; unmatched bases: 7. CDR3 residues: CASSEGLGGETQYF. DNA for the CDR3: TGCGCCAGCAGCGAGGGACTAGGAGGCGAGACCCAGTACTTC.

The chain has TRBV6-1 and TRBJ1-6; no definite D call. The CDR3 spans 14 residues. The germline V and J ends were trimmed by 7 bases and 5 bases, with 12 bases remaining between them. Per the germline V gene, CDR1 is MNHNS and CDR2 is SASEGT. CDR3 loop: CASMSPRHNSPLHF. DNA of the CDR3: TGTGCCAGCATGTCGCCGCGTCATAATTCACCCCTCCACTTT.

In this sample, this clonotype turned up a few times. The CDR3 protein is CASSPGLAETYNEQFF. CDR3 DNA: TGTGCCAGCAGCCCCGGACTAGCGGAGACCTACAATGAGCAGTTCTTC. The V call is TRBV7-8, the J call TRBJ2-1; 10 nucleotides align to TRBD2. V lost 5 bases and J lost 2; bases outside the gene matches: 6. Germline V gene sequence: CDR1 SGHVS, CDR2 FQNEAQ. CDR3 size: 16 residues.

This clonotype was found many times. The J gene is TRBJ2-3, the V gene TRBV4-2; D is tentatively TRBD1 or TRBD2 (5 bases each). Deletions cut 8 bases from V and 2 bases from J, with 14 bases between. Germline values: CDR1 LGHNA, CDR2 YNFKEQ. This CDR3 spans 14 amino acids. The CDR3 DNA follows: TGTGCCAGCCAATGGGGGAGAGACACAGATACGCAGTATTTT. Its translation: CASQWGRDTDTQYF.

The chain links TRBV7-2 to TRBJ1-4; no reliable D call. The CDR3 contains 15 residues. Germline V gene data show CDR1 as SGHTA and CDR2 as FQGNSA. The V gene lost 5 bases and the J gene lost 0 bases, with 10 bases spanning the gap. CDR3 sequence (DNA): TGTGCCAGCAGCCCGCCAAGTGCAACTAATGAAAAACTGTTTTTT. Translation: CASSPPSATNEKLFF.

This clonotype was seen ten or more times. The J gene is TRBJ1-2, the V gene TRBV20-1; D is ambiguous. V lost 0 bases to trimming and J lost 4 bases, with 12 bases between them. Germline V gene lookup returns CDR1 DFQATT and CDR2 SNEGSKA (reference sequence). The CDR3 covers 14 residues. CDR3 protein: CSARDVAEFYGYTF. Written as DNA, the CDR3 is TGCAGTGCTAGAGATGTGGCAGAATTCTATGGCTACACCTTC.

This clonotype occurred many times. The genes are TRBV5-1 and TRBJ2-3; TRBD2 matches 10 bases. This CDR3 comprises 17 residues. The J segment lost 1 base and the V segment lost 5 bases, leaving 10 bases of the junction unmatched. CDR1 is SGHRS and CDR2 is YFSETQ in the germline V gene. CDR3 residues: CASSPRGGTSGTDTQYF. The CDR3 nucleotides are TGCGCCAGCAGTCCTAGAGGGGGGACTAGCGGCACAGATACGCAGTATTTT.

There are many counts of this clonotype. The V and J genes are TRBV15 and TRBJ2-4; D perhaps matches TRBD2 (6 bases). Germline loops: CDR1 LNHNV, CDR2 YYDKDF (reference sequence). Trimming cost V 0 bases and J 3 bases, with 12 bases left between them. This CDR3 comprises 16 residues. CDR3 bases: TGTGCCACCAGCAGAGATAACGGGGGTCTCAAAAACATTCAGTACTTC. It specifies CATSRDNGGLKNIQYF.

CDR3 DNA sequence: TGTGCCAGCCGGGACTCTGTACCCAATGAGCAGTTCTTC. This gives the protein CASRDSVPNEQFF. The chain carries TRBV12-3 or TRBV12-4 and TRBJ2-1; TRBD2 is a possible D gene (6 bases). The CDR3 length is 13 residues. V gave up 8 bases and J gave up 6 bases, with 14 bases separating them.

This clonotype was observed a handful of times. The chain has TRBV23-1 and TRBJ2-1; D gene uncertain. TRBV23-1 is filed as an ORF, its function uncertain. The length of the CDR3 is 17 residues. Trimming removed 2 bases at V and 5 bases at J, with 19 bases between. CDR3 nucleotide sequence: TGCGCCAGCAGTCAAGAAGATGCGTTAATAACAAACAATGAGCAGTTCTTC. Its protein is CASSQEDALITNNEQFF.

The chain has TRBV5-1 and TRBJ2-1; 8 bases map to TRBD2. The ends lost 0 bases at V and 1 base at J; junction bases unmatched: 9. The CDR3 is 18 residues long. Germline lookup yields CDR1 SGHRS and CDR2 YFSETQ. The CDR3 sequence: CASSLGGSGTSSYNEQFF. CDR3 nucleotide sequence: TGCGCCAGCAGCTTGGGGGGATCTGGGACTAGTTCCTACAATGAGCAGTTCTTC.

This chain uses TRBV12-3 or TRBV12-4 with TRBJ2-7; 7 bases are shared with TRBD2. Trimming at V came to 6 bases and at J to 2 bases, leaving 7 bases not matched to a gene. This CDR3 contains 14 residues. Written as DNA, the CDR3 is TGTGCCAGCAGCTACGGACTAGGACCCTACGAGCAGTACTTC. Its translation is CASSYGLGPYEQYF.

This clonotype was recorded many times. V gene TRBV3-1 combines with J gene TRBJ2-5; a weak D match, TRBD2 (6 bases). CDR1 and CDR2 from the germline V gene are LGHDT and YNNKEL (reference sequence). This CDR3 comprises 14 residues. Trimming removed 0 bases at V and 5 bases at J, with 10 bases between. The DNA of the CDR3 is TGTGCCAGCAGCCAAGAGGCGGGGTCGGAGACCCAGTACTTC. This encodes CASSQEAGSETQYF.